Only a few counts were recorded for the clone carrying this T cell receptor (beta chain). Its antigen is still unknown. This entry is derived from a study of CD8+CD57+ T cells in acquired aplastic anemia. The overall study: Quantities of DNA derived from sorted CD4+ and CD8+ cells averaged approximately 3 ug. Among healthy donors, CD4+ cells averaged roughly 11 million reads.

This CDR3 contains 14 residues. Per the germline V gene, CDR1 is WSHSY and CDR2 is SAAADI. V lost 10 bases, J lost 3 bases, and 13 bases lay in between. Researchers used genomic DNA as the template to profile TCR beta VDJ and CDR3. TCRdb analysed the reads with MiXCR anew, one entry per CDR3 protein. The sample has around 170,000 distinct CDR3 sequences; around 60% are singletons. Overall study findings and caveats: Overlap between patients and controls comprised about 28 CD8+ CDR3 sequences.

The gene calls are TRBV10-2 and TRBJ1-6; possible D gene TRBD1, 6 bases. The TCR sequence derives from a human donor in good health. The sequenced material came from sorted CD4+, CD8+, or CD8+CD57+ T cells (not recorded which) from PBMCs. In DNA, the CDR3 is TGCGCCACCCAACAGGGCAGCTATAATTCACCCCTCCACTTT. Its protein is CATQQGSYNSPLHF.